This TCR beta chain was captured by sequencing in a study of Graves' ophthalmopathy and Graves' hyperthyroidism. The germline V gene encodes CDR1 MGHDK and CDR2 SYGVNS. The CDR3 totals 16 residues. The germline V and J ends were trimmed by 6 bases and 1 base, with 15 bases remaining between them. TCR beta CDR3 regions were amplified from RNA transcripts. First-round RT-PCR employed HTBI primers, with a second-round multiplex PCR after it. TCRdb fed the multiplex PCR reads into MiXCR, producing one record per CDR3 protein. The sample contains about 1.1 million distinct CDR3 sequences, 35% to 40% of which appear only once.

Sequencing was carried out using peripheral blood or thyroid tissue (not recorded which). The source is an adult man with Graves' hyperthyroidism. The chain carries TRBV25-1 and TRBJ2-2; TRBD1 might be the D (5 bases). The CDR3 region has the DNA TGTGCCAGCAGCCAAGAGGCAGGGTGGAACACCGGGGAGCTGTTTTTT. Translation gives CASSQEAGWNTGELFF.